Described below is a single T cell receptor (beta chain) sequence and its context. The clone's antigen remains unknown. Base qualities are not provided; no much larger clone lies one nucleotide away. The data stem from a study of blood T cell repertoires in COVID-19 (dated by TCRdb to 2019 to 2021). Regarding the study in general: Samples from collaborators originated in the United States, Italy and Spain and spanned both the acute and convalescent phases of COVID-19. The prospective study material was composed of cDNA or gDNA derived from T cells, B-cell-depleted T cells, or PBMCs. Subjects who had been exposed to COVID-19, were actively infected with it, or had recovered from it provided the deeply sampled blood TCRbeta repertoires that made up the dataset. A de-identified subject ID, COVID-19 status, age in years and sex were almost always included in the sample metadata. The samples were drawn from the first 160 participants of the ongoing ImmuneRACE study and from 1,254 subjects provided by 6 global collaborators. HLA class I and class II types, where available, came from metadata supplied by the sample provider rather than from assay-based typing. The repertoires were made available in a free public database intended to serve as a resource for research on the immune response to SARS-CoV-2.

TCRbeta CDR3 regions were amplified from genomic DNA using the immunoSEQ Assay, a bias-controlled multiplex PCR. Under the source paper's analysis protocol: Nucleated cell counts per sample were estimated from amplification of reference gene primers within the assay. Sequence reads were collapsed and filtered to measure the absolute abundance of every unique TCRbeta CDR3 rearrangement. For each sample, productive Simpson clonality was calculated by taking the square root of Simpson's diversity index across productive rearrangements. As stored in TCRdb, this immuneACCESS dataset retains in-frame rearrangements with V and J assigned. A fraction of the clones does not appear; measured against another copy, unresolved V genes explain less than half of the discrepancy, and the remainder lacks a known reason. Clonal size and the V and J genes are those of that table, whereas D and trimming came from the DNA. Recorded for this sample are roughly 53,000 clones; 70% to 90% of them occurred a single time. Around 1.6% of the sample is in the top ten clones.

The CDR3 starts with the cysteine, ends with the phenylalanine, and has 16 residues. Only the CDR3 part of the read is kept: 48 bases, read in frame from the first base. The V and J ends are trimmed by 8 bases and 4 bases, leaving 23 bases between them. The germline V gene (reference sequence) gives CDR1 as LNHNV and CDR2 as YYDKDF. Collaborating institutions collected whole blood in K2EDTA tubes following their own protocols. Collaborator samples were shipped for TCRbeta analysis as frozen whole blood, isolated PBMCs, or DNA extracted from either sample type. Broad study findings and their caveats: The quantity of clinical and demographic metadata differed by source and by participant and was supplied without curation.

Material for sequencing was peripheral blood. This TCR came from a man in his 60s with acute or convalescent COVID-19. The chain joins TRBV15 to TRBJ2-5, and perhaps TRBD2 as D gene, on 6 matching bases. The DNA sequence is given as TGTGCCACCGCAGGCGCGAGAGGGGAGGTTCGAGAGACCCAGTACTTC. Its coded protein is CATAGARGEVRETQYF.